This TCR beta chain was obtained from a study of CD8 T cells in ankylosing spondylitis. There are 15 residues in the CDR3. The germline gives CDR1 SEHNR, CDR2 FQNEAQ (reference sequence). The J segment lost 5 bases and the V segment lost 5 bases, leaving 7 bases of the junction unmatched. Notes on the study in general: Blood from ankylosing spondylitis patients appeared to carry a characteristic roughly 8-variant TCR beta motif.

This clonotype was counted a few times. Its antigen remains unknown. TCRdb independently ran MiXCR on the 5' RACE reads; one entry per CDR3 protein. The sample shows approximately 400,000 distinct CDR3 sequences, roughly 25% of them seen only once. The genes are TRBV7-9 and TRBJ2-1; TRBD2 aligns across 9 bases. Sequencing was performed on blood, either unsorted or a sorted T cell fraction (not recorded which). The receptor comes from a male donor with ankylosing spondylitis. The CDR3 protein is CASSPAGGGHNEQFF. Here the CDR3 DNA reads TGTGCCAGCAGCCCCGCGGGGGGGGGTCACAATGAGCAGTTCTTC.